This is a list of T cell receptor beta chains from one sample in a study of cytomegalovirus exposure and HLA in healthy donors. The repertoire was sequenced with immunoSEQ multiplex PCR; TCRdb's copy has only in-frame clones and lacks some. Here the sample spans 180,000 or so clones, about 81% being singletons. Material: PBMCs. These receptors were collected from a woman in her 50s in good health and CMV-seropositive. Each CDR3 is given with its conserved first and last residue. Each record gives: clone size, D gene, V gene, J gene, CDR3 DNA, CDR3 protein. D genes are given only for firm matches. Part of the rows lack a size; the others show once, few, many or a class for expanded clones.

>.|.|TRBV15|TRBJ1-3
TGTGCCACCAGCAGATCAGGACAGTCTGGATCTGGAAACACCATATATTTT
CATSRSGQSGSGNTIYF
>.|TRBD1|TRBV7-6|TRBJ2-5
TGTGCCAGCAGCTTAGCGGACAGGGTTGAGACCCAGTACTTC
CASSLADRVETQYF
>.|.|TRBV27|TRBJ2-7
TGTGCCAGCAGTTCGTCAGGGGGGTACGAGCAGTACTTC
CASSSSGGYEQYF
>.|TRBD2|TRBV4-1|TRBJ2-2
TGCGCCAGCAGCCAAGTAGCCGGGGGGGCCGGCGGGGAGCTGTTTTTT
CASSQVAGGAGGELFF
>.|TRBD1|TRBV28|TRBJ1-5
TGTGCCAGCAGTCGGGACAGGGTTGACCAGCCCCAGCATTTT
CASSRDRVDQPQHF
>.|TRBD2|TRBV5-1|TRBJ2-1
TGCGCCAGCAGTAACGGACTAGCGGGTAGATCCTACAATGAGCAGTTCTTC
CASSNGLAGRSYNEQFF
>few|.|TRBV5-1|TRBJ2-3
TGCGCCAGCAGAATTTCGCGGGAAGGAGATACGCAGTATTTT
CASRISREGDTQYF
>.|.|TRBV2|TRBJ2-3
TGTGCCAGCAGGAAGAGGGACTTCACAGATACGCAGTATTTT
CASRKRDFTDTQYF
>.|TRBD2|TRBV28|TRBJ2-5
TGTGCCAGCAGTTTAGGGACTAACCAAGAGACCCAGTACTTC
CASSLGTNQETQYF
>.|TRBD1|TRBV7-9|TRBJ2-1
TGTGCCAGCATCCGGGACAGGGGTCCCGAAGAGCAGTTCTTC
CASIRDRGPEEQFF
>.|TRBD2|TRBV19|TRBJ2-7
TGTGCCACCAGTCCCGGGGGGGGACTAGCGGGAGGGACCTACGAGCAGTACTTC
CATSPGGGLAGGTYEQYF
>.|.|TRBV19|TRBJ1-5
TGTGCCAGTAGTCGGGCGGACGGGGATCAGCCCCAGCATTTT
CASSRADGDQPQHF
>.|.|TRBV4-2|TRBJ2-2
TGTGCCAGCGCTACAGAGGACTCGACCTACACCGGGGAGCTGTTTTTT
CASATEDSTYTGELFF
>.|TRBD2|TRBV10-3|TRBJ2-5
TGTGCCATCGATGCTCCGGCGGGGGGGCTCCAAGAGACCCAGTACTTC
CAIDAPAGGLQETQYF
>.|TRBD1|TRBV6-1|TRBJ1-2
TGTGCCAGCAGTGAAGTGGGACAGATAATTTATGGCTACACCTTC
CASSEVGQIIYGYTF
>.|.|TRBV9|TRBJ2-2
TGTGCCAGCAGCCCCCGGCAGGAAGGGGCCGCCGGGGAGCTGTTTTTT
CASSPRQEGAAGELFF
>once|TRBD2|TRBV15|TRBJ2-2
TGTGCCACCAGCAGAGATCGGCAACTAGCGGGCCACACCGGGGAGCTGTTTTTT
CATSRDRQLAGHTGELFF
>.|.|TRBV10-1|TRBJ2-1
TGCGCCAGCAGTTCCGGGACTCCGTACAATGAGCAGTTCTTC
CASSSGTPYNEQFF
>.|.|TRBV7-9|TRBJ2-2
TGTTCCAGCAGCTTAGTAGTCGGGGAGCTGTTTTTT
CSSSLVVGELFF
>once|TRBD2|TRBV25-1|TRBJ2-1
TGTGCCAGCAGTGATCTGACTAGCGACTACAATGAGCAGTTCTTC
CASSDLTSDYNEQFF
>.|TRBD1|TRBV5-1|TRBJ1-1
TGCGCCAGCTCGTTCTCTCCGGGACAGGGGGGCACTGAAGCTTTCTTT
CASSFSPGQGGTEAFF
>.|TRBD1|TRBV18|TRBJ2-1
TGTGCCAGCTCATCTACGCCGTGGACAGGGAAGAAGGATGAGCAGTTCTTC
CASSSTPWTGKKDEQFF
>once|TRBD2|TRBV10-3|TRBJ2-3
TGTGCCATCAGCACATCCGGGACTAGCGGGGGGAGCACAGATACGCAGTATTTT
CAISTSGTSGGSTDTQYF
>.|.|TRBV6-6|TRBJ1-1
TGTGCCAGCAGCCAGACAGAGATGAACACTGAAGCTTTCTTT
CASSQTEMNTEAFF
>few|TRBD2|TRBV28|TRBJ2-1
TGTGCCAGCAACTCCCTAGCGGACTCCTACAATGAGCAGTTCTTC
CASNSLADSYNEQFF
>.|TRBD1|TRBV5-4|TRBJ1-2
TGTGCCAGCAGCTCCCGCGGTACAGGGGGGCCTGGCTATGGCTACACCTTC
CASSSRGTGGPGYGYTF
>.|TRBD2|TRBV7-9|TRBJ2-7
TGTTCCAGCAGCCCCGGGACTAGCGGGTACGAGCAGTACTTC
CSSSPGTSGYEQYF
>.|.|TRBV9|TRBJ2-2
TGTGCCAGCAGCGTAGGCGTCACCGGGGAGCTGTTTTTT
CASSVGVTGELFF
>.|TRBD1|TRBV6-1|TRBJ1-2
TGTGCCAGCAGCCCTAGGGACAGTTATGGCTACACCTTC
CASSPRDSYGYTF
>once|TRBD2|TRBV18|TRBJ2-5
TGTGCCAGCTCGGCTACGCTAGCGGGGGACTTGGTCCAGTACTTC
CASSATLAGDLVQYF
>.|.|TRBV28|TRBJ2-4
TGTGCCAGCAGCGGGGCGGGGCTAGCTGGAAAAAACATTCAGTACTTC
CASSGAGLAGKNIQYF
>.|.|TRBV28|TRBJ1-1
TGTGCCAGCAGTTTAAACCGGGACACTGAAGCTTTCTTT
CASSLNRDTEAFF
>.|TRBD1|TRBV5-4|TRBJ2-7
TGTGCCAGCAGCCCGTTCATCCGGGACAGGGGCTTCGATGAGCAGTACTTC
CASSPFIRDRGFDEQYF
>.|TRBD2|TRBV5-6|TRBJ2-3
TGTGCCAGCAGGGCCTTGGCTAGCGGATATAGCACAGATACGCAGTATTTT
CASRALASGYSTDTQYF
>.|.|TRBV15|TRBJ1-4
TGTGCCACCAGCCACTGGGATTCAGGGACTAATGAAAAACTGTTTTTT
CATSHWDSGTNEKLFF
>few|.|TRBV7-9|TRBJ2-7
TGTGCCAGCAGCTTACCGGGGAACGAGCAGTACTTC
CASSLPGNEQYF
>.|.|TRBV7-8|TRBJ2-7
TGTGCCAGCAGCGTCAGACTCCTACGGGACGAGCAGTACTTC
CASSVRLLRDEQYF
>.|TRBD2|TRBV7-2|TRBJ2-1
TGTGCCAGCAGCTCGAGCGGGGCCTACAATGAGCAGTTCTTC
CASSSSGAYNEQFF
>few|.|TRBV15|TRBJ2-6
TGTGCCACCAGTACCGGGGGATCTGGGGCCAACGTCCTGACTTTC
CATSTGGSGANVLTF
>.|.|TRBV10-1|TRBJ2-7
TGCGCCAGCCCTACAGGGACCGAGCAGTACTTC
CASPTGTEQYF
>.|TRBD2|TRBV19|TRBJ2-7
TGTGCCAGTAGTGCCCTAGCGGGAGCCGGCGAGCAGTACTTC
CASSALAGAGEQYF
>few|.|TRBV4-3|TRBJ2-6
TGCGCCAGCAGCCAAGATAGGGGGGGCGCTGGTTCTGGGGCCAACGTCCTGACTTTC
CASSQDRGGAGSGANVLTF
>once|TRBD1|TRBV11-2|TRBJ2-3
TGTGCCAGCAGCTTAGGCAGGGGGCCCCCGGGAGCAGATACGCAGTATTTT
CASSLGRGPPGADTQYF
>.|.|TRBV10-3|TRBJ2-1
TGTGCCATCGGTAGCGGCTCCTACAATGAGCAGTTCTTC
CAIGSGSYNEQFF
>.|.|TRBV9|TRBJ1-6
TGTGCCAGCAGCGTAGCAAGCGGTGGGGCCCTCCACTTT
CASSVASGGALHF
>.|.|TRBV25-1|TRBJ2-7
TGTGCCAGCAGTGAGTTCACAGGGTTAGAGCAGTACTTC
CASSEFTGLEQYF
>.|TRBD1|TRBV15|TRBJ1-5
TGTGCCACCAGCAGAGCCCGCACGACTAGGACAGGGGATAGCAATCAGCCCCAGCATTTT
CATSRARTTRTGDSNQPQHF
>once|.|TRBV11-2|TRBJ1-1
TGTGCCAGCAGGTTTACAGGGAACACTGAAGCTTTCTTT
CASRFTGNTEAFF
>.|.|TRBV4-3|TRBJ2-6
TGCGCCAGCAGCCAAGTGGCCGTCTCTGGGGCCAACGGCCTGACTTTC
CASSQVAVSGANGLTF
>.|.|TRBV28|TRBJ2-7
TGTGCCAGCAGTTGGGAGGGGGGCTCCTACGAGCAGTACTTC
CASSWEGGSYEQYF
>.|.|TRBV18|TRBJ1-1
TGTGCCAGCTCACCAGGGCAGAACACTGAAGCTTTCTTT
CASSPGQNTEAFF
>.|TRBD1|TRBV28|TRBJ2-6
TGTGCCAGCAGTGGCCGGGACAGGGGGCTCTCTGGGGCCAACGGCCTGACTTTC
CASSGRDRGLSGANGLTF
>.|.|TRBV15|TRBJ2-6
TGTGCCACCAGGGTGGATAACTCTGGGGCCAACGGCCTGACTTTC
CATRVDNSGANGLTF
>.|TRBD1|TRBV7-9|TRBJ2-3
TGTGCCAGCAGTTTTCGGGGACAGTTCACAGATACGCAGTATTTT
CASSFRGQFTDTQYF
>.|.|TRBV21-1|TRBJ1-2
TGTGCCAGCAGTCTCGGACAGGACTCTAACTATGGCTACACCTTC
CASSLGQDSNYGYTF
>.|TRBD1|TRBV11-2|TRBJ2-3
TGTGCCAGCAGCTCCCCGGGACAGGGTTTCACAGATACGCAGTATTTT
CASSSPGQGFTDTQYF